This T cell receptor beta chain was observed in a study of cytomegalovirus exposure and HLA in healthy donors. The study, taken as a whole, reports: Per published accounts, TCR beta sequences correctly predicted the HLA-A and HLA-B alleles of most subjects. With high specificity and sensitivity, the classifier reportedly diagnosed cytomegalovirus status. Beyond CMV serostatus, there was no information to go on about immune exposure.

A word on this clone: Its antigen is undetermined.

Unrecorded immune exposures were likely, despite nominal health at sampling. The CDR3 totals 12 residues. Trimming removed 4 bases from V and 2 bases from J; junction bases left unmatched: 0. Germline lookup yields CDR1 SQVTM and CDR2 ANQGSEA. Use of 60 Vbeta and 13 Jbeta primers characterized the PCR. Method: immunoSEQ multiplex PCR; TCRdb's copy keeps in-frame clones and lacks some. The sample carries hundreds of thousands of clones, more than 75% recorded once. Sequencing was performed on PBMCs. This TCR was recovered from a male donor in good health and CMV-seronegative. V and J are TRBV29-1 and TRBJ2-7; 9 bases fit TRBD1. CDR3: CSVGTGAYEQYF. The DNA for the CDR3 is TGCAGCGTTGGGACAGGGGCCTACGAGCAGTACTTC.